This TCR beta chain was sequenced during a study of cytomegalovirus exposure and HLA in healthy donors. Per the germline V gene, CDR1 is SGHTA and CDR2 is FQGNSA. V lost 1 base, J lost 4 bases, and 9 bases stayed unmatched. This CDR3 has 16 residues. Study-wide results and limits: A later look showed TCR association rates differing by HLA locus, highest for DRB1 and lowest for HLA-C. In vitro work confirmed that a few CMV-associated chains recognize CMV antigens.

A note on this clone: Its antigen is still unknown.

A multiplex PCR was run with 60 Vbeta primers and 13 Jbeta primers. Libraries were prepared by immunoSEQ multiplex PCR; TCRdb keeps only in-frame clonotypes and omits some of them. The profile shows 150,000 to 200,000 clones, 65% to 90% of them singletons. The sequencing input was PBMCs. This receptor was obtained from a human donor in good health. The chain uses TRBV7-2 and TRBJ2-7, with 8 bases fitting TRBD2. CDR3 residues: CASSLVYPGLGYEQYF. DNA of the CDR3: TGTGCCAGCAGCTTAGTCTACCCGGGACTAGGTTACGAGCAGTACTTC.